The text below deals with one TCR beta chain. This record comes from a study of a mutant IDH1 vaccine in newly diagnosed glioma. As for time point: baseline, week 1 (first vaccination visit). Regarding treatment: pre-vaccination baseline after standard-of-care therapy. Germline CDR1 reads LNHDA; CDR2 reads SQIVND (reference sequence). The CDR3 consists of 20 residues. The J segment lost 4 bases and the V segment lost 3 bases, leaving 20 bases of the junction unmatched. Some clones are missing from TCRdb's copy, which holds only in-frame ones; the method was immunoSEQ multiplex PCR. In the table there are fewer than 50,000 clones, roughly 78% of which are singletons.

The sample in question was PBMCs, obtained from a glioma patient treated with radiotherapy, temozolomide or both. The sequence was collected from a man aged 40-49 years with glioma. Some clones in this sample may be carry-over from other donors' samples. The chain combines TRBV19 with TRBJ2-3, with 9 bases that match TRBD2. This chain's CDR3 is CASSILGAPQISGGPDTQYF. The CDR3 region has the DNA TGTGCCAGTAGTATTTTAGGCGCGCCCCAAATTAGCGGGGGTCCAGATACGCAGTATTTT.